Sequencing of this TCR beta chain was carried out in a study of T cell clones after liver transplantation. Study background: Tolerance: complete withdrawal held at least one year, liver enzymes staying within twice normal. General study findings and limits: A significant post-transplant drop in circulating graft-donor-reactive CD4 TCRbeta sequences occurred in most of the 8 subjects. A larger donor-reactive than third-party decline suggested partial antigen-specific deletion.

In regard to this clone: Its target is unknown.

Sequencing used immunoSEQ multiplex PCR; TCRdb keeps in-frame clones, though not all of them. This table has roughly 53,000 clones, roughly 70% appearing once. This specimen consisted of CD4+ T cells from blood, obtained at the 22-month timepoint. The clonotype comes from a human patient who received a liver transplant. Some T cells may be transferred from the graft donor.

CDR3 coding DNA: TGTGCCAGCAGCCCGCATAGCCTGGCCAAAAACATTCAGTACTTC. Translating it yields CASSPHSLAKNIQYF. J is TRBJ2-4 and V is TRBV7-2; D ambiguous. This CDR3 is built from 15 residues. Germline V gene lookup returns CDR1 SGHTA and CDR2 FQGNSA. Deletions cut 5 bases from V and 1 base from J, with 12 bases between.